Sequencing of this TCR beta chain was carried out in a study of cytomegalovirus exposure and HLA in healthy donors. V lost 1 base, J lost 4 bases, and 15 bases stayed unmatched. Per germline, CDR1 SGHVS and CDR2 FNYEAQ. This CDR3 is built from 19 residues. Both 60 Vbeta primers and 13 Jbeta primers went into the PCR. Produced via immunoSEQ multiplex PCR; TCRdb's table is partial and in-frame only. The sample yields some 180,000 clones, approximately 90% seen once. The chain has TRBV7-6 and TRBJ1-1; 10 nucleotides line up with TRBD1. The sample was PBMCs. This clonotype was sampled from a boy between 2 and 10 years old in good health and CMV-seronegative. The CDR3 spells CASSLVPGTGVGWSTEAFF. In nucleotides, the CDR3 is TGTGCCAGCAGCTTAGTTCCCGGGACAGGGGTGGGCTGGAGCACTGAAGCTTTCTTT. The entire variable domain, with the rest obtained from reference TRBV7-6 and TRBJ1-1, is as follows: GAGVSQSPRYKVTKRGQDVALRCDPISGHVSLYWYRQALGQGPEFLTYFNYEAQQDKSGLPNDRFSAERPEGSISTLTIQRTEQRDSAMYRCASSLVPGTGVGWSTEAFFGQGTRLTVV.